This T cell receptor (beta chain) was documented in a study of PD-1 blockade in classical Hodgkin lymphoma. General study findings and limits: The baseline diversity of complete responders showed similarity to that of newly diagnosed patients. CD4+ TCR diversity rose significantly by C4D1, and CD8+ TCR diversity did not. Newly diagnosed patients reportedly had lower baseline TCR diversity than healthy donors.

The germline CDR1 and CDR2 sequences are SGHTA and FQGNSA. The CDR3 covers 13 residues. V lost 5 bases and J lost 6, with 12 bases in between. As regards this clone: What it recognizes is unknown.

Following autologous stem cell transplantation, relapse occurred in every patient, and exposure to brentuximab vedotin varied. Best outcomes ranged across complete response, partial response and progressive disease. Measured with immunoSEQ multiplex PCR; TCRdb has only the in-frame clones, and not every one. Altogether 40,000 or so clones are present, 76% being singletons, with the ten largest covering 9.5% to 13%. The sequence came from a human donor with classical Hodgkin lymphoma. Sequencing was performed on peripheral blood mononuclear cells (PBMCs), taken at baseline. The chain links TRBV7-2 to TRBJ2-3; D uncertain. The CDR3 is CASSPRGRDTQYF. The CDR3 nucleotides are TGTGCCAGCAGCCCGAGAGGTCGTGATACGCAGTATTTT.